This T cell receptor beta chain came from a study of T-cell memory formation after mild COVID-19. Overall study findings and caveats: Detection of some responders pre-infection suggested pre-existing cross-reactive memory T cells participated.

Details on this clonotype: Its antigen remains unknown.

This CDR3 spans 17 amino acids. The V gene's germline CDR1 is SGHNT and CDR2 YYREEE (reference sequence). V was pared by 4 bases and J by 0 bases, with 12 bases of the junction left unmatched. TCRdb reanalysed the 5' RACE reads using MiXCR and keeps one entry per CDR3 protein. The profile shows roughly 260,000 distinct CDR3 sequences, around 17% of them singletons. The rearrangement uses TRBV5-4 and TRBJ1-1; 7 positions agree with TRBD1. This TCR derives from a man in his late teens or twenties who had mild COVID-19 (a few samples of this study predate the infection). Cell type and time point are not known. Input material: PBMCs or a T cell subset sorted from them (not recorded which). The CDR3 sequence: CASSGATGWTMNTEAFF. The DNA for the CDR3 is TGTGCCAGCAGCGGGGCGACAGGGTGGACCATGAACACTGAAGCTTTCTTT.